The rows below give T cell receptor beta chains drawn from one sample of a study of T cell responses to AZD1222 COVID-19 vaccine. Assay: immunoSEQ multiplex PCR; the TCRdb copy retains only in-frame clones and omits some. The sample records 140,000 or so clones, approximately 90% being singletons. The sample consisted of peripheral blood, taken 28 days after the second AZD1222 dose. The receptors derive from an adult who received the AZD1222 COVID-19 vaccine. Each CDR3 is given with its conserved first and last residue. D genes are given only for firm matches. Size tells how often a clone was seen (once, few, many) or the class of an expanded clone, and some rows leave it out.

v_gene	len	abundance	j_gene	d_gene	CDR3nt	CDR3aa
TRBV12-3/TRBV12-4	13	.	TRBJ2-1	.	TGTGCCAGCAGTTTGCAAGAGTACAATGAGCAGTTCTTC	CASSLQEYNEQFF
TRBV3-1/TRBV3-2	15	.	TRBJ2-7	.	TGTGCCAGCAGCCAAGGGGGGTTTGGGGGCTACGAGCAGTACTTC	CASSQGGFGGYEQYF
TRBV5-8	13	.	TRBJ2-3	.	TGTGCCAGCAGCTCACAGGGGGGGGATACGCAGTATTTT	CASSSQGGDTQYF
TRBV12-3/TRBV12-4	12	.	TRBJ2-7	.	TGTGCCAGCAGTTTTAAGGTTCACGAGCAGTACTTC	CASSFKVHEQYF
TRBV6-2/TRBV6-3	15	.	TRBJ2-7	.	TGTGCCAGCAGTCGGACAGAAAGCAGGATCTACGAGCAGTACTTC	CASSRTESRIYEQYF
TRBV7-3	15	.	TRBJ1-1	.	TGTGCCAGCAGCTTAACCAGTATTATGAACACTGAAGCTTTCTTT	CASSLTSIMNTEAFF
TRBV5-1	16	.	TRBJ1-2	TRBD1	TGCGCCAGCAGCTTGACAGGGCAGGGGGAAATTTATGGCTACACCTTC	CASSLTGQGEIYGYTF
TRBV5-6	17	once	TRBJ1-2	.	TGTGCCAGCACAACCTTGGGGGGGGCGGAACTATTTGGTGGCTACACCTTC	CASTTLGGAELFGGYTF
TRBV9	14	.	TRBJ2-2	.	TGTGCCAGCAGCGTAGCGGGGGTTAGCGGGGAGCTGTTTTTT	CASSVAGVSGELFF
TRBV3-1/TRBV3-2	14	.	TRBJ2-7	.	TGTGCCAGCAGCCACAGGGGAATTTGGAACGAGCAGTACTTC	CASSHRGIWNEQYF